A single sample gave rise to the 27 T cell receptor beta chains below, sequenced in a study of blood T cells in healthy people across ages. Together with a sample-barcoded 5' primer, a J-beta primer mix was included in a second PCR lasting roughly 6 to 12 cycles. One entry per CDR3 protein results from TCRdb running MiXCR on the 5' RACE reads. The data show hundreds of thousands of distinct CDR3 sequences, 55% to 65% seen once. The sequenced sample consisted of blood. Receptors were obtained from a man younger than 45 in good health.

The chain recombines TRBV9 with TRBJ2-1; D is unresolved. CDR1 and CDR2 (germline): SGDLS, YYNGEE. CDR3 length equals 17 residues. V lost 0 bases and J 2 bases, leaving 15 bases between the germline ends. The CDR3 loop is CASSVGPPSPAYNEQFF. In DNA form, the CDR3 reads TGTGCCAGCAGCGTAGGCCCCCCCAGCCCAGCCTACAATGAGCAGTTCTTC. The full variable domain, in which reference TRBV9 and TRBJ2-1 provide the parts outside the CDR3, is DSGVTQTPKHLITATGQRVTLRCSPRSGDLSVYWYQQSLDQGLQFLIQYYNGEERAKGNILERFSAQQFPDLHSELNLSSLELGDSALYFCASSVGPPSPAYNEQFFGPGTRLTVL.

V usage is TRBV28 and J usage is TRBJ1-1; 8 positions match TRBD1. V lost 3 bases to trimming and J lost 10 bases; unmatched junction nucleotides: 13. Per germline, CDR1 MDHEN and CDR2 SYDVKM. The CDR3 is 15 residues long. The CDR3 spells CASSFGQGPLSSAFF. The CDR3 DNA reads TGTGCCAGCAGTTTCGGACAGGGTCCTCTTTCTTCAGCTTTCTTT.

In the case of this clonotype: Given a much more abundant clone one base away, this may be a read error. The chain employs TRBV6-1 and TRBJ2-1, with D perhaps being TRBD1 or TRBD2 (5 bases each). V lost 4 bases and J lost 0, with 10 bases in between. From germline, CDR1 is MNHNS and CDR2 SASEGT. The CDR3 is made up of 15 amino acids. The chain's CDR3 is CASSGDGDSYNEQFF. The CDR3 coding sequence is TGTGCCAGCAGTGGGGACGGGGACTCCTACAATGAGCAGTTCTTC.

This clonotype appeared many times. The chain combines TRBV20-1 with TRBJ2-5; 8 bases line up with TRBD2. The CDR3 has 12 amino acids. V was clipped by 4 bases and J by 4 bases; unmatched bases: 2. Germline CDR1 is DFQATT and CDR2 is SNEGSKA (reference sequence). Here the CDR3 DNA reads TGCAGTGCTACAGCGGGGGTAGAGACCCAGTACTTC. Protein product: CSATAGVETQYF.

This clonotype came up a few times. The chain recombines TRBV7-3 with TRBJ2-3; D perhaps matches TRBD1 (5 bases). Germline CDR1 SGHTA, CDR2 FQGTGA. Trimming pared 1 base from V and 2 bases from J, leaving 10 bases between. The CDR3 contains 15 residues. Here the CDR3 reads CASSLIGASTDTQYF. The CDR3 coding sequence is TGTGCCAGCAGCTTAATAGGGGCTTCCACAGATACGCAGTATTTT.

This clonotype has just a few counts. The V and J genes are TRBV7-9 and TRBJ1-2; D gene ambiguous. Germline loops: CDR1 SEHNR, CDR2 FQNEAQ (reference sequence). This CDR3 contains 12 residues. V was shortened by 6 bases and J by 2 bases, with 7 bases between the two germline ends. The CDR3 reads CASSRQNYGYTF. CDR3 coding DNA: TGTGCCAGCAGTCGGCAGAACTATGGCTACACCTTC.

This chain joins TRBV9 and TRBJ2-7, with D unresolved. The DNA end favors TRBJ2-5, so the J call may be wrong. The CDR3 loop spans 14 amino acids. Per germline, CDR1 SGDLS and CDR2 YYNGEE. The CDR3, as DNA: TGTGCCAGCAGCCCCTCCCCCTTTGAAGAGACCCAGTACTTC. It encodes CASSPSPFEETQYF.

This sequence joins TRBV9 and TRBJ2-1; D ambiguous. Germline assignment: CDR1 SGDLS and CDR2 YYNGEE. The germline V and J ends were trimmed by 0 bases and 4 bases, with 8 bases remaining between them. There are 14 residues in the CDR3. CDR3 sequence (DNA): TGTGCCAGCAGCGTAGATCCGGAGTACAATGAGCAGTTCTTC. This codes for CASSVDPEYNEQFF.

The CDR3 DNA reads TGCGCCAGCAGCTTATCGTCTCCGGGGGGCCTTCTCTCCTACGAGCAGTACTTC. Its protein is CASSLSSPGGLLSYEQYF. The chain links TRBV5-1 to TRBJ2-7, with D perhaps TRBD2 (7 bases). The CDR3 has 18 residues. The ends were cut back, 2 bases at V and 0 bases at J, with 21 bases in the middle. CDR1 is SGHRS, CDR2 YFSETQ, per germline.

The rearrangement uses TRBV10-3 and TRBJ2-7, with 7 bases matching TRBD1. With 2 bases clipped from V and 0 bases from J, the junction kept 4 bases outside the gene matches. This CDR3 is 15 amino acids long. Per the germline V gene, CDR1 is ENHRY and CDR2 is SYGVKD. The CDR3 coding sequence is TGTGCCATCAGTGAGACAGGGGTCAGCTCCTACGAGCAGTACTTC. As protein: CAISETGVSSYEQYF.

The genes are TRBV4-2 and TRBJ2-5; D perhaps matches TRBD2 (6 bases). Trimming took 0 bases from V and 5 from J, leaving 13 bases between them. The V gene's germline CDR1 is LGHNA and CDR2 YNFKEQ. CDR3 length equals 15 residues. The CDR3 here is CASSQEEIGGETQYF. In DNA, the CDR3 is TGTGCCAGCAGCCAAGAAGAAATAGGAGGGGAGACCCAGTACTTC.

This clonotype came up a few times. The genes are TRBV10-3 and TRBJ2-7; 9 bases line up with TRBD1. V dropped 7 bases and J dropped 3; count of bases not matched to a gene: 10. This CDR3 is built from 15 residues. Germline V lookup: CDR1 ENHRY, CDR2 SYGVKD. In DNA, the CDR3 is TGTGCCATCAACCCGGGACAGGGAAGAGGCTACGAGCAGTACTTC. Translating it yields CAINPGQGRGYEQYF.

This chain uses TRBV20-1 with TRBJ1-5; 7 bases map to TRBD1. The V gene end was trimmed by 6 bases and the J gene end by 3 bases; junction bases not matched to a gene: 8. The CDR3 loop spans 14 amino acids. The germline V gene encodes CDR1 DFQATT and CDR2 SNEGSKA (reference sequence). The CDR3 region is CSATTGQNNQPQHF. The CDR3, as DNA: TGCAGTGCAACAACGGGACAGAACAATCAGCCCCAGCATTTT.

V is TRBV2 and J is TRBJ1-5; tentative D call: TRBD1 (5 bases). Trimming shortened V by 6 bases and J by 6 bases, and 9 bases separated the two germline ends. CDR1 is SNHLY, CDR2 FYNNEI, per germline. The CDR3 contains 12 residues. For the CDR3, the DNA is TGTGCCAGCAGAGGGGAAGGTCAGCCCCAGCATTTT. Amino acid sequence: CASRGEGQPQHF. Filled out from reference TRBV2 and TRBJ1-5, the complete variable domain reads EPEVTQTPSHQVTQMGQEVILRCVPISNHLYFYWYRQILGQKVEFLVSFYNNEISEKSEIFDDQFSVERPDGSNFTLKIRSTKLEDSAMYFCASRGEGQPQHFGDGTRLSIL.

This clonotype was detected a few times. A much larger clone differs from this one at a single base, so this may be a read error. The chain combines TRBV29-1 with TRBJ2-1; D is unclear. Trimming stripped 2 bases from V and 0 bases from J, with 11 bases between. The CDR3 loop spans 15 amino acids. Germline V gives CDR1 SQVTM, CDR2 ANQGSEA. The CDR3 nucleotides read TGCAGCGTTGAAATTGGGGATAGCTCCTACAATGAGCAGTTCTTC. This codes for CSVEIGDSSYNEQFF.

This clonotype has a handful of counts. V gene TRBV24-1 combines with J gene TRBJ2-1, with 9 bases identical to TRBD1. V lost 0 bases, J lost 7 bases, and 3 bases stayed unmatched. Germline V CDR1 and CDR2: KGHDR, SFDVKD. This CDR3 has 15 residues. CDR3: CATSDLQGQGNEQFF. CDR3 in DNA: TGTGCCACCAGTGATTTGCAAGGACAGGGGAATGAGCAGTTCTTC.

The chain carries TRBV20-1 and TRBJ2-7, with D possibly being TRBD2 (5 bases). CDR3 length: 14 residues. Trimming removed 6 bases from V and 5 bases from J, with 20 bases in between. Per the germline V gene, CDR1 is DFQATT and CDR2 is SNEGSKA (reference sequence). The CDR3 protein is CSAVRPNARDEQYF. CDR3 nucleotide sequence: TGCAGTGCCGTCCGACCTAATGCGAGGGACGAGCAGTACTTC.

This chain connects TRBV10-3 to TRBJ2-3; maybe TRBD2 (5 bases). CDR1 and CDR2 (germline): ENHRY, SYGVKD. This CDR3 is 16 amino acids long. V shed 2 bases and J shed 2 bases, with 14 bases lying between them. The CDR3 nucleotides read TGTGCCATCAGTGAGACTACTAGGTCTAACACAGATACGCAGTATTTT. Translated, it gives CAISETTRSNTDTQYF.

This rearrangement joins TRBV4-3 to TRBJ2-1; the D call may be TRBD1 or TRBD2 (5 bases each). Germline CDR1 reads LGHNA; CDR2 reads YSLEER. Trimming took 0 bases from V and 2 from J, leaving 8 bases between them. CDR3 length: 15 residues. The CDR3 protein is CASSQDGDPYNEQFF. In nucleotides, the CDR3 is TGCGCCAGCAGCCAAGACGGGGACCCCTACAATGAGCAGTTCTTC.

This chain links TRBV12-3 or TRBV12-4 with TRBJ2-1; TRBD2 aligns across 14 bases. The trim removed 3 bases at V and 12 bases at J, leaving 10 bases unmatched. The CDR3 is 16 residues long. CDR3 bases: TGTGCCAGCAGTTTGTGGGCGACTAGCGGGGGGGAGGGGCAGTTCTTC. Translation: CASSLWATSGGEGQFF.

V gene TRBV28 combines with J gene TRBJ2-5, with 7 positions matching TRBD1. V trimming: 3 bases; J trimming: 5 bases; junction bases outside the gene matches: 6. The CDR3 sequence is 14 residues long. Germline V gene data show CDR1 as MDHEN and CDR2 as SYDVKM. The chain's CDR3 is CASSFGTGVETQYF. The CDR3 DNA sequence: TGTGCCAGCAGTTTTGGCACAGGGGTGGAGACCCAGTACTTC. The variable domain in full, with the rest retrieved from reference TRBV28 and TRBJ2-5, is DVKVTQSSRYLVKRTGEKVFLECVQDMDHENMFWYRQDPGLGLRLIYFSYDVKMKEKGDIPEGYSVSREKKERFSLILESASTNQTSMYLCASSFGTGVETQYFGPGTRLLVL.

The V gene is TRBV4-3, the J gene TRBJ2-1; 8 positions match TRBD2. The CDR3 runs 18 residues. CDR1 and CDR2 (germline): LGHNA, YSLEER. V dropped 3 bases and J dropped 3; count of bases not matched to a gene: 13. The CDR3 coding sequence is TGCGCCAGCAGCCATCGCAAGGGGCGGAGCGGGGGCTACAATGAGCAGTTCTTC. Its translation is CASSHRKGRSGGYNEQFF.

V usage is TRBV28 and J usage is TRBJ2-3; 7 bases align to TRBD1. CDR1 and CDR2 from the germline V gene are MDHEN and SYDVKM. The CDR3 sequence is 15 residues long. J lost 5 bases, V lost 6 bases, and 11 bases had no gene match. CDR3 coding DNA: TGTGCCAGCAGCCAGACAGGGCATTACGGAGATACGCAGTATTTT. Encoded protein: CASSQTGHYGDTQYF.

This clonotype showed up just once. The chain is built from TRBV20-1 and TRBJ2-7, with a tentative D call TRBD1 (6 bases). The V gene lost 7 bases and the J gene lost 2 bases, with 24 bases spanning the gap. Germline CDR1 reads DFQATT; CDR2 reads SNEGSKA (reference sequence). The CDR3 has 16 residues. The CDR3 loop is CSEPASRGWATYEQYF. The CDR3, as DNA: TGCAGTGAACCGGCATCGAGGGGGTGGGCCACCTACGAGCAGTACTTC.

The CDR3 sequence: CASSFLGVPNYGYTF. DNA for the CDR3: TGTGCCAGCAGTTTTTTGGGCGTCCCTAACTATGGCTACACCTTC. This chain connects TRBV12-3 or TRBV12-4 to TRBJ1-2; no definite D call. The CDR3 is made up of 15 amino acids. V shed 3 bases and J shed 0 bases, with 11 bases lying between them.

V and J are TRBV3-1 and TRBJ2-4; a possible D gene is TRBD2 (6 bases). The better agreement between TRBJ2-7 and the DNA end casts doubt on the J call. CDR1 LGHDT and CDR2 YNNKEL come from the germline V gene (reference sequence). The CDR3 sequence is 16 residues long. The CDR3 region is CASSPRAGRNSYEQYF. The DNA for the CDR3 is TGTGCCAGCAGCCCCCGGGCGGGGAGAAACTCCTACGAGCAGTACTTC.

This sequence joins TRBV10-3 and TRBJ2-1; 7 bases match TRBD2. The CDR3 runs to 15 residues. CDR1 and CDR2 from the germline V gene are ENHRY and SYGVKD. J lost 7 bases, V lost 0 bases, and 6 bases had no gene match. The CDR3 DNA follows: TGTGCCATCAGTGAGTCGACGACTAGCTCGAATGAGCAGTTCTTC. It yields the protein CAISESTTSSNEQFF.